This T cell receptor beta chain was observed in a study of cytomegalovirus exposure and HLA in healthy donors. Study-wide results and limits: Links to common viral pathogens appeared, in a later analysis, for several of the most significant clusters. TCR beta sequences numbering roughly 16,000 were associated with HLA alleles at 0.05 false discovery rate in a later analysis. The sole available immune exposure information was CMV serostatus.

13 Jbeta primers and 60 Vbeta primers were used for the PCR. Some clones are missing from TCRdb's copy, which holds only in-frame ones; the method was immunoSEQ multiplex PCR. The table records approximately 120,000 clones, more than 70% of them present only once. A remark on this clone: Its antigen is as yet unknown.

The CDR3 runs to 13 residues. Per germline, CDR1 SGHTA and CDR2 FQGTGA. J lost 3 bases, V lost 4 bases, and 2 bases had no gene match. The clonotype originates from a man aged 25 to 40 in good health and CMV-seronegative. The sequencing sample was made of PBMCs. This chain connects TRBV7-3 to TRBJ2-5, with 7 bases lining up with TRBD2. The CDR3 DNA sequence: TGTGCCAGCAGCTCTAGCGGCAAAGAGACCCAGTACTTC. It codes for CASSSSGKETQYF. The variable domain in full, with the rest retrieved from reference TRBV7-3 and TRBJ2-5, is GAGVSQTPSNKVTEKGKYVELRCDPISGHTALYWYRQSLGQGPEFLIYFQGTGAADDSGLPNDRFFAVRPEGSVSTLKIQRTERGDSAVYLCASSSSGKETQYFGPGTRLLVL.